Below, 11 T cell receptor beta chains from the same sample are listed, as sequenced in a study of cytomegalovirus exposure and HLA in healthy donors. The PCR employed 60 Vbeta primers together with 13 Jbeta primers. The method was immunoSEQ multiplex PCR; TCRdb's version includes in-frame clones alone and lacks a portion of them. The profile shows about 130,000 clones, less than 80% of them singletons. The sequenced sample consisted of PBMCs. Every receptor here comes from a man in his forties in good health and CMV-seropositive.

The J gene is TRBJ2-3, the V gene TRBV4-1, with TRBD2 as a possible D gene (6 bases). The CDR3 sequence is 16 residues long. CDR1 is MGHRA and CDR2 is YSYEKL in the germline V gene. The V end lost 4 bases, the J end lost 0 bases, and 14 bases lay between the germline ends. The CDR3: CASSLSRLVSTDTQYF. CDR3 nucleotide sequence: TGCGCCAGCAGCCTCTCGAGACTAGTAAGCACAGATACGCAGTATTTT.

The rearrangement joins TRBV6-1 to TRBJ1-6, with unresolved D. Germline V lookup: CDR1 MNHNS, CDR2 SASEGT. Trimming left V 1 base short and J 1 base short, with 20 bases between. CDR3 length: 20 amino acids. The CDR3 DNA follows: TGTGCCAGCAGTGAAGAACCTGGCTTTACCACCGCTTCCTATAATTCACCCCTCCACTTT. It translates to CASSEEPGFTTASYNSPLHF.

The rearrangement joins TRBV5-6 to TRBJ1-1; D is possibly TRBD1 (5 bases). There are 15 residues in the CDR3. Trimming stripped 5 bases from V and 0 bases from J, with 14 bases between. Germline V CDR1 and CDR2: SGHDT, YYEEEE. In nucleotides, the CDR3 is TGTGCCAGCAGGCCCCTGCGGACAATGAACACTGAAGCTTTCTTT. It yields the protein CASRPLRTMNTEAFF.

In DNA, the CDR3 is TGTGCCAGCAGCGTGGGGACAGGGAGCTCCTACGAGCAGTACTTC. The encoded protein is CASSVGTGSSYEQYF. V gene TRBV9 combines with J gene TRBJ2-7; 9 nucleotides match TRBD1. This CDR3 is 15 amino acids long. V lost 2 bases to trimming and J lost 0 bases; unmatched junction nucleotides: 3. CDR1 SGDLS and CDR2 YYNGEE come from the germline V gene.

V and J are TRBV28 and TRBJ1-3; D call uncertain. V dropped 3 bases and J dropped 0 bases, with 12 bases sitting between them. The germline gives CDR1 MDHEN, CDR2 SYDVKM. The CDR3 spans 16 residues. The CDR3 sequence: CASSFETGLSGNTIYF. As DNA, the CDR3 is TGTGCCAGCAGTTTTGAGACGGGTCTCTCTGGAAACACCATATATTTT.

This clone appeared a few times. This rearrangement joins TRBV7-9 to TRBJ2-1; 9 bases fit TRBD2. With 5 bases clipped from V and 9 bases from J, the junction kept 8 bases outside the gene matches. CDR1 and CDR2 (germline): SEHNR, FQNEAQ (reference sequence). The CDR3 runs to 14 residues. The CDR3 coding sequence is TGTGCCAGCAGCGCCCGGACTAGCGCCCCTGAGCAGTTCTTC. It is translated as CASSARTSAPEQFF.

This clone was recorded a few times. The junction departs from germline at one end; a sequencing error may be responsible. This rearrangement joins TRBV7-7 to TRBJ2-7, with a tentative D call TRBD1 (6 bases). The CDR3 length is 13 residues. Germline loops: CDR1 SSHAT, CDR2 FNYEAQ (reference sequence). The CDR3: CASSQDRDYEQYF. Here the CDR3 DNA reads TGTGCTAGCAGCCAGGACAGAGACTACGAGCAGTACTTC. The variable domain in full, with the rest retrieved from reference TRBV7-7 and TRBJ2-7, is GAGVSQSPRYKVTKRGQDVTLRCDPISSHATLYWYQQALGQGPEFLTYFNYEAQPDKSGLPSDRFSAERPEGSISTLTIQRTEQRDSAMYRCASSQDRDYEQYFGPGTRLTVT.

This clone was seen just once. V and J are TRBV18 and TRBJ2-7; tentative D call: TRBD1 (6 bases). The V gene's germline CDR1 is KGHSH and CDR2 LQKENI. The CDR3 sequence is 13 residues long. V lost 4 bases to trimming and J lost 3 bases, with 10 bases between them. CDR3: CASSQRRGYEQYF. In DNA form, the CDR3 reads TGTGCCAGCTCACAACGCAGGGGCTACGAGCAGTACTTC.

Only one count was recorded for this clone. The V gene is TRBV7-9, the J gene TRBJ1-3; D is undetermined. This CDR3 contains 14 residues. Germline V gene data show CDR1 as SEHNR and CDR2 as FQNEAQ (reference sequence). With 4 bases removed from V and 0 bases from J, the gap between germline ends came to 7 bases. The DNA for the CDR3 is TGTGCCAGCAGCTCCGTTAGCTCTGGAAACACCATATATTTT. This encodes CASSSVSSGNTIYF.

This chain connects TRBV14 to TRBJ2-1; D is perhaps TRBD1 (6 bases). This CDR3 spans 16 amino acids. Between the trimmed V and J ends, which lost 4 bases and 2 bases, there was a span of 15 bases. CDR1 and CDR2 from the germline V gene are SGHDN and FVKESK. The CDR3 sequence is CASSLHRDPAYNEQFF. For the CDR3, the DNA is TGTGCCAGCAGCCTTCACAGGGATCCAGCCTACAATGAGCAGTTCTTC. Full variable domain (rest looked up from reference TRBV14 and TRBJ2-1): EAGVTQFPSHSVIEKGQTVTLRCDPISGHDNLYWYRRVMGKEIKFLLHFVKESKQDESGMPNNRFLAERTGGTYSTLKVQPAELEDSGVYFCASSLHRDPAYNEQFFGPGTRLTVL.

This clone was found a few times. An end of the junction does not agree with germline; a read error may underlie this. The chain links TRBV7-9 to TRBJ1-2; D unresolved. This CDR3 contains 12 residues. Germline CDR1 reads SEHNR; CDR2 reads FQNEAQ (reference sequence). The CDR3 DNA reads TGTTCCAGCAGCTCAGGTTTGCGAGGCTACACCTTC. This translates into CSSSSGLRGYTF.